Each of the 24 T cell receptor beta chains below was sequenced from the same sample in a study of Tregs in tolerant kidney transplant recipients. The nonmyeloablative bone marrow transplants came from related graft donors, with transient mixed chimerism. The protocol was immunoSEQ multiplex PCR, while the TCRdb copy is restricted to in-frame clones and leaves out a portion. The sample shows around 61,000 clones, over 75% of them seen only once. The sample in question was CD4+ T cells from blood (PBMCs), obtained 6 months after the transplant. The receptors come from a human patient who received a combined kidney and bone marrow transplant. T cells may partly derive from the graft donor.

This chain connects TRBV4-3 to TRBJ2-1, with 16 bases matching TRBD2. This CDR3 comprises 19 residues. Germline V gives CDR1 LGHNA, CDR2 YSLEER. J gave up 5 bases and V 1 base, and 8 bases lay outside the gene matches. The CDR3 coding sequence is TGCGCCAGCAGCCAAGGGGGGACTAGCGGGGGGGCAAGGGACAATGAGCAGTTCTTC. This translates into CASSQGGTSGGARDNEQFF.

J is TRBJ2-3 and V is TRBV7-2; D uncertain. The germline CDR1 and CDR2 sequences are SGHTA and FQGNSA. V dropped 3 bases and J dropped 6 bases, with 16 bases sitting between them. This CDR3 is 15 amino acids long. CDR3 in amino acids: CASSFWASDWDTQYF. CDR3 nucleotide sequence: TGTGCCAGCAGCTTTTGGGCTTCCGATTGGGATACGCAGTATTTT.

As DNA, the CDR3 is TGTGCCAGCCGCAGGGAAAGCTCCGAGCAGTACTTC. It encodes CASRRESSEQYF. The rearrangement joins TRBV7-8 to TRBJ2-7, with D possibly being TRBD1 (5 bases). The V end lost 8 bases, the J end lost 6 bases, and 14 bases lay between the germline ends. Germline V gives CDR1 SGHVS, CDR2 FQNEAQ. The CDR3 is 12 residues long.

This sequence joins TRBV2 and TRBJ2-3; TRBD1 is a possible D gene (5 bases). Germline V gene data show CDR1 as SNHLY and CDR2 as FYNNEI. CDR3 length: 13 residues. The ends were cut back, 8 bases at V and 1 base at J, with 10 bases in the middle. The CDR3 DNA sequence: TGTGCCAGCCCTCAGGGCCGCACAGATACGCAGTATTTT. It is translated as CASPQGRTDTQYF.

The chain uses TRBV5-4 and TRBJ1-2; tentatively, D is TRBD1 (5 bases). The CDR3 has 13 amino acids. In germline, CDR1 is SGHNT, CDR2 YYREEE (reference sequence). V shed 0 bases and J shed 10 bases, with 13 bases lying between them. CDR3 protein: CASSLDLPGIYTF. CDR3 in DNA: TGTGCCAGCAGCTTGGATTTGCCAGGGATCTACACCTTC.

V usage is TRBV9 and J usage is TRBJ2-2; no clear D. Germline assignment: CDR1 SGDLS and CDR2 YYNGEE. V gave up 0 bases and J gave up 7 bases, with 13 bases separating them. This CDR3 comprises 15 residues. CDR3 protein: CASSVAPTENGELFF. The CDR3 nucleotides are TGTGCCAGCAGCGTAGCCCCTACAGAAAACGGGGAGCTGTTTTTT.

The chain uses TRBV4-2 and TRBJ2-2; TRBD1 aligns across 7 bases. Germline CDR1 LGHNA, CDR2 YNFKEQ. The CDR3 loop spans 18 amino acids. V dropped 2 bases and J dropped 4; count of bases not matched to a gene: 13. CDR3 DNA: TGTGCCAGCAGCCAAAGGGGGCAGGGCTTATTCGCCACCGGGGAGCTGTTTTTT. This codes for CASSQRGQGLFATGELFF.

This chain joins TRBV4-3 and TRBJ2-1; D not certain. CDR1 and CDR2 from the germline V gene are LGHNA and YSLEER. V was trimmed by 4 bases and J by 0 bases, leaving 10 bases between them. This CDR3 is 15 amino acids long. CDR3 coding DNA: TGCGCCAGCAGCCCCCCTAGATGCTCCTACAATGAGCAGTTCTTC. Protein sequence: CASSPPRCSYNEQFF.

This rearrangement joins TRBV11-2 to TRBJ2-3; D not certain. Germline V gene data show CDR1 as SGHAT and CDR2 as FQNNGV. This CDR3 is built from 16 residues. Trimming took 4 bases from V and 2 from J, leaving 16 bases between them. The CDR3 DNA is TGTGCCAGCAGCTCGATACGACTGAGGAACACAGATACGCAGTATTTT. The encoded protein is CASSSIRLRNTDTQYF. The variable domain in full, with the rest retrieved from reference TRBV11-2 and TRBJ2-3, is EAGVAQSPRYKIIEKRQSVAFWCNPISGHATLYWYQQILGQGPKLLIQFQNNGVVDDSQLPKDRFSAERLKGVDSTLKIQPAKLEDSAVYLCASSSIRLRNTDTQYFGPGTRLTVL.

The V and J genes are TRBV11-3 and TRBJ2-4; 8 bases are shared with TRBD2. J lost 5 bases, V lost 5 bases, and 11 bases had no gene match. There are 16 residues in the CDR3. From germline, CDR1 is SGHNT and CDR2 YENEEA. The CDR3 protein is CASSPGDSGEENIQYF. CDR3 DNA sequence: TGTGCCAGCAGCCCAGGAGATAGCGGGGAGGAAAACATTCAGTACTTC.

The rearrangement joins TRBV6-5 to TRBJ2-1; 13 bases line up with TRBD2. From germline, CDR1 is MNHEY and CDR2 SVGAGI. Trimming took 5 bases from V and 8 from J; bases not matched to a gene: 6. The CDR3 consists of 15 residues. The CDR3 nucleotides are TGTGCCAGCAGTAAGGGACTAGCGGGGTTGGATGAGCAGTTCTTC. It yields the protein CASSKGLAGLDEQFF.

The chain couples TRBV4-3 to TRBJ2-1; 14 bases map to TRBD2. The CDR3 totals 17 residues. V trimming: 3 bases; J trimming: 4 bases; junction bases outside the gene matches: 5. CDR1 LGHNA and CDR2 YSLEER come from the germline V gene. CDR3 nucleotide sequence: TGCGCCAGCAGCCATAGACTAGCGGGGGGGAAATACAATGAGCAGTTCTTC. Encoded protein: CASSHRLAGGKYNEQFF.

The V and J genes are TRBV11-1 and TRBJ2-2; D remains ambiguous. This CDR3 is built from 13 residues. Per germline, CDR1 SGHAT and CDR2 FQDESV (reference sequence). V was cut by 3 bases and J by 4 bases, with 6 bases left in between. CDR3 nucleotide sequence: TGTGCCAGCAGCTTCCCCGGCACCGGGGAGCTGTTTTTT. Translated: CASSFPGTGELFF.

The V call is TRBV29-1, the J call TRBJ1-1, with D unresolved. The CDR3 has 10 amino acids. Trimming pared 6 bases from V and 10 bases from J, leaving 12 bases between. CDR1 is SQVTM, CDR2 ANQGSEA, per germline. The CDR3 DNA reads TGCAGCGTCCTGGAGGTATTAGCTTTCTTT. Translation: CSVLEVLAFF.

This clone was found once. V usage is TRBV5-6 and J usage is TRBJ2-2, with 8 bases fitting TRBD1. CDR1 and CDR2 (germline): SGHDT, YYEEEE. V trimming: 3 bases; J trimming: 5 bases; junction bases outside the gene matches: 9. The CDR3 length is 16 residues. The CDR3 sequence is CASSSVTGAITGELFF. Here the CDR3 DNA reads TGTGCCAGCAGCTCGGTGACAGGGGCCATTACCGGGGAGCTGTTTTTT.

The V and J genes are TRBV10-3 and TRBJ2-2, with 11 bases lining up with TRBD2. J lost 5 bases, V lost 7 bases, and 6 bases had no gene match. This CDR3 comprises 15 residues. Per germline, CDR1 ENHRY and CDR2 SYGVKD. CDR3 sequence: CAIKLAGEGTGELFF. DNA of the CDR3: TGTGCCATCAAACTAGCGGGAGAAGGTACCGGGGAGCTGTTTTTT.

This clone was detected a few times. CDR3 region: CASTGIQERTYGYTF. CDR3 bases: TGTGCCAGTACGGGGATTCAGGAACGAACCTATGGCTACACCTTC. The chain uses TRBV5-4 and TRBJ1-2; no clear D. The CDR3 sequence is 15 residues long. V shed 8 bases and J shed 4 bases, with 21 bases lying between them. Per germline, CDR1 SGHNT and CDR2 YYREEE (reference sequence).

This clone is a singleton in its sample. This rearrangement joins TRBV29-1 to TRBJ1-4, with unresolved D. This CDR3 is built from 13 residues. Germline loops: CDR1 SQVTM, CDR2 ANQGSEA. Trimming cost V 6 bases and J 0 bases, with 8 bases left between them. The CDR3 bases are TGCAGCGTCCTACCAACAACTAATGAAAAACTGTTTTTT. Translation: CSVLPTTNEKLFF.

The chain combines TRBV9 with TRBJ2-5, with D perhaps matching TRBD2 (5 bases). Germline values: CDR1 SGDLS, CDR2 YYNGEE. V gave up 0 bases and J gave up 2 bases, with 11 bases separating them. This CDR3 is built from 15 residues. The CDR3 protein is CASSVGPSGQETQYF. The DNA of the CDR3 is TGTGCCAGCAGCGTAGGTCCAAGCGGTCAAGAGACCCAGTACTTC. The variable domain in full, completed from reference TRBV9 and TRBJ2-5, reads DSGVTQTPKHLITATGQRVTLRCSPRSGDLSVYWYQQSLDQGLQFLIQYYNGEERAKGNILERFSAQQFPDLHSELNLSSLELGDSALYFCASSVGPSGQETQYFGPGTRLLVL.

This chain connects TRBV5-3 to TRBJ2-7, with 8 bases fitting TRBD1. TRBV5-3 is annotated as an ORF whose role is uncertain. V lost 5 bases, J lost 2 bases, and 9 bases stayed unmatched. The CDR3 has 15 residues. Here the CDR3 DNA reads TGTGCCAGAAGTTTATTTTCACAGGGGGCCTACGAGCAGTACTTC. Its translation: CARSLFSQGAYEQYF.

The chain joins TRBV30 to TRBJ1-1; D is possibly TRBD1 (5 bases). V lost 1 base and J 1 base, leaving 13 bases between the germline ends. The CDR3 loop spans 15 amino acids. CDR1 GTSNPN and CDR2 SVGIG come from the germline V gene (reference sequence). In nucleotides, the CDR3 is TGTGCCTGGAGTGAAAATCAGGGAAAGAACACTGAAGCTTTCTTT. Translated: CAWSENQGKNTEAFF.

The chain is built from TRBV4-1 and TRBJ1-1; D unresolved. The germline gives CDR1 MGHRA, CDR2 YSYEKL. The CDR3 loop spans 15 amino acids. V was pared by 2 bases and J by 1 base, with 11 bases between. The CDR3 loop is CASSQPGWANTEAFF. The CDR3, as DNA: TGCGCCAGCAGCCAACCGGGGTGGGCGAACACTGAAGCTTTCTTT.

The rearrangement uses TRBV2 and TRBJ2-5, with D possibly being TRBD2 (6 bases). The CDR3 is 15 residues long. CDR1 is SNHLY, CDR2 FYNNEI, per germline. With 6 bases removed from V and 5 bases from J, the gap between germline ends came to 19 bases. In DNA form, the CDR3 reads TGTGCCAGCAGCCTTGGGACTCTTGAGACGGAGACCCAGTACTTC. Amino acids: CASSLGTLETETQYF.

This clone showed up just once. CDR3 sequence: CASSRDRVGGELFF. DNA for the CDR3: TGTGCCAGCAGCCGGGACAGGGTGGGCGGGGAGCTGTTTTTT. The chain recombines TRBV7-8 with TRBJ2-2; TRBD1 matches at 9 bases. CDR1 is SGHVS and CDR2 is FQNEAQ in the germline V gene. The ends lost 5 bases at V and 7 bases at J; junction bases unmatched: 5. The CDR3 totals 14 residues.